The TCR beta chain described here comes from a study of Graves' ophthalmopathy and Graves' hyperthyroidism. In this sample, this clonotype turned up a few times. The V gene end was trimmed by 6 bases and the J gene end by 5 bases; junction bases not matched to a gene: 9. Germline lookup yields CDR1 MNHNY and CDR2 SVGAGI (reference sequence). The CDR3 loop spans 14 amino acids. TCR beta CDR3 regions were amplified from RNA transcripts. Second-round multiplex PCR followed a first-round RT-PCR using HTBI primers. MiXCR was run by TCRdb on the multiplex PCR reads, yielding one entry per CDR3 protein. The table lists more than 1,000,000 distinct CDR3 sequences, 35% to 40% of them singletons.

The sequenced material came from peripheral blood or thyroid tissue (not recorded which). The sequence derives from an adult man with Graves' hyperthyroidism. The chain combines TRBV6-6 with TRBJ1-2; the match to TRBD1 covers 7 bases. The CDR3 sequence: CASRAPGTVYGYTF. DNA for the CDR3: TGTGCCAGCAGAGCCCCCGGGACAGTTTATGGCTACACCTTC.